The present TCR beta chain was sequenced within a study of blood T cell repertoires in COVID-19. Study overall: Sample material is recorded as cDNA or gDNA derived from T cells, B-cell-depleted T cells, or PBMCs.

Enrolled through a virtual design, the participants were between roughly 18 and 95 years of age and came from fewer than 30 US areas. Self-reported history from a screening survey and questionnaire set each donor's cohort. J was trimmed by 5 bases and V by 0 bases; bases with no gene match: 10. The germline V gene encodes CDR1 SGHKS and CDR2 YYEKEE (reference sequence). The CDR3 contains 16 residues. Original analysis: Reference gene primer amplification in the assay estimated nucleated cell counts. Libraries were prepared by immunoSEQ multiplex PCR; TCRdb keeps only in-frame clonotypes and omits some of them. V and J calls plus clone size are reproduced from that table; the DNA served to infer D and trimming. The sample gives about 210,000 clones, 75% to 90% of which show up once; under 20% is in the top ten.

This clonotype originated in a man aged 40-49 years who had recovered from COVID-19. Sample: PBMCs or T cells enriched from blood (not recorded which). V gene TRBV5-5 combines with J gene TRBJ2-7, with 8 bases identical to TRBD1. This CDR3 reads CASSLATGTGLHEQYF. CDR3 nucleotides: TGTGCCAGCAGCTTGGCCACGGGGACAGGTCTCCACGAGCAGTACTTC.